These 11 T cell receptor beta chains came from one sample sequenced in a study of PD-1 blockade in classical Hodgkin lymphoma. The table came from immunoSEQ multiplex PCR; TCRdb's copy has only in-frame clones and leaves some out. The sample yields under 95,000 clones, about 92% seen once. Every patient had relapsed following autologous stem cell transplantation, and cohorts differed in brentuximab vedotin exposure. The specimen comprised peripheral blood mononuclear cells (PBMCs), sampled at baseline. These receptor sequences come from a human donor with classical Hodgkin lymphoma.

The chain couples TRBV2 to TRBJ1-2; no reliable D call. The V end was cut by 6 bases, the J end by 1 base, with 12 bases between. The CDR3 has 14 amino acids. The V gene's germline CDR1 is SNHLY and CDR2 FYNNEI. Here the CDR3 DNA reads TGTGCCAGCAGACGGGTCCCAGATAACTATGGCTACACCTTC. It translates to CASRRVPDNYGYTF. The full variable domain, with the rest looked up from reference TRBV2 and TRBJ1-2, is EPEVTQTPSHQVTQMGQEVILRCVPISNHLYFYWYRQILGQKVEFLVSFYNNEISEKSEIFDDQFSVERPDGSNFTLKIRSTKLEDSAMYFCASRRVPDNYGYTFGSGTRLTVV.

CDR3 protein: CASSVGVGGWDEQYF. Written as DNA, the CDR3 is TGTGCCAGCAGCGTAGGGGTAGGTGGGTGGGACGAGCAGTACTTC. This chain connects TRBV9 to TRBJ2-7; D not resolved. Germline CDR1 and CDR2: SGDLS and YYNGEE. V was pared by 0 bases and J by 5 bases, with 15 bases between. The CDR3 contains 15 residues.

V and J are TRBV9 and TRBJ2-5, with 11 bases aligning to TRBD2. Trimming removed 0 bases from V and 4 bases from J; junction bases left unmatched: 8. CDR1 and CDR2 (germline): SGDLS, YYNGEE. The CDR3 runs 17 residues. The CDR3 loop is CASSVGGLAGGGETQYF. Written as DNA, the CDR3 is TGTGCCAGCAGCGTAGGCGGGCTAGCGGGGGGTGGAGAGACCCAGTACTTC.

In DNA, the CDR3 is TGTGCCAGCAGTGATAGGACGGGGGCGAGCAATCAGCCCCAGCATTTT. Translated, it gives CASSDRTGASNQPQHF. The chain is built from TRBV2 and TRBJ1-5; D is possibly TRBD1 (6 bases). CDR3 length: 16 amino acids. Deletions cut 3 bases from V and 1 base from J, with 13 bases between. CDR1 is SNHLY, CDR2 FYNNEI, per germline.

This chain uses TRBV5-1 with TRBJ2-1, with TRBD2 matching over 11 bases. Germline loops: CDR1 SGHRS, CDR2 YFSETQ. The CDR3 runs 16 residues. V was clipped by 0 bases and J by 8 bases; unmatched bases: 7. This CDR3 reads CASSLEGTSGSHEQFF. The CDR3, as DNA: TGCGCCAGCAGCTTGGAAGGAACTAGCGGGAGCCATGAGCAGTTCTTC.

This chain joins TRBV30 and TRBJ1-5, with 8 bases fitting TRBD1. The length of the CDR3 is 14 residues. Germline V gives CDR1 GTSNPN, CDR2 SVGIG (reference sequence). Germline trimming cut 2 bases from V and 5 bases from J; bases unmatched to any gene: 5. The CDR3 nucleotides read TGTGCCTGGAGTACAGGGGGGAAATATCAGCCCCAGCATTTT. This gives the protein CAWSTGGKYQPQHF.

The rearrangement uses TRBV5-1 and TRBJ1-1, with TRBD1 matching 10 bases. Germline loops: CDR1 SGHRS, CDR2 YFSETQ. The ends lost 4 bases at V and 1 base at J; junction bases unmatched: 13. This CDR3 contains 18 residues. Here the CDR3 reads CASSPGPGTGVRNTEAFF. CDR3 nucleotides: TGCGCCAGCAGCCCGGGCCCCGGGACAGGGGTTAGGAACACTGAAGCTTTCTTT.

The chain is built from TRBV28 and TRBJ1-5, with TRBD1 matching over 10 bases. The CDR3 loop spans 17 amino acids. Looked up from germline, CDR1 is MDHEN and CDR2 is SYDVKM. V lost 5 bases, J lost 2 bases, and 9 bases stayed unmatched. The CDR3 is CASSARDRGSGNQPQHF. CDR3 coding DNA: TGTGCCAGCAGTGCCCGGGACAGGGGATCTGGCAATCAGCCCCAGCATTTT.

The V gene is TRBV5-1, the J gene TRBJ1-6; 10 bases are shared with TRBD1. This CDR3 comprises 15 residues. J was trimmed by 7 bases and V by 3 bases; bases with no gene match: 4. Germline values: CDR1 SGHRS, CDR2 YFSETQ. Here the CDR3 DNA reads TGCGCCAGCAGCTCCCGGGACAGGGGAAATTCACCCCTCCACTTT. Translated: CASSSRDRGNSPLHF.

V gene TRBV10-3 combines with J gene TRBJ1-4; tentatively, D is TRBD1 (6 bases). Trimming took off 5 bases at V and 6 bases at J, with 25 bases between the two ends. CDR1 is ENHRY, CDR2 SYGVKD, per germline. CDR3 length: 18 amino acids. CDR3 in DNA: TGTGCCATCAGTTCCTACCGAACGTTGGGGGGCATGGATGAAAAACTGTTTTTT. As protein: CAISSYRTLGGMDEKLFF.

The gene calls are TRBV6-1 and TRBJ2-7; D is unclear. The CDR3 covers 12 residues. Germline V gives CDR1 MNHNS, CDR2 SASEGT. V was cut by 10 bases and J by 7 bases, with 17 bases left in between. The CDR3 nucleotides read TGTGCCATTACCAGATGGGATGGGGAGCAGTACTTC. This translates into CAITRWDGEQYF.